These 27 T cell receptor beta chains originate from one sample sequenced in a study of CD8+ T cells in alopecia areata. Cells from pooled cutaneous lymph nodes were sorted by CD4, CD8alpha, NKG2D, NKG2ACE and other markers. In each case, RNA was isolated and then reverse transcribed into cDNA as the sequencing template. The data were produced by immunoSEQ multiplex PCR, yet TCRdb's version contains in-frame clones alone and is incomplete. The sample includes 290,000 or so clones, none of them occurring once. The sample taken for sequencing was CD4+ T cells sorted from a lymph node. The receptors were sampled from a C3H/HeJ mouse with alopecia areata. For this mouse line, the MHC haplotype is H2-k.

This clone was seen a handful of times. Mouse gene names apply. The sequence runs out 4 residues before the end of the CDR3; the remainder is reconstructed from the germline J gene. The chain links TRBV3 to TRBJ2-5, with a possible D match to TRBD1 (6 bases). CDR1 is SNHLY and CDR2 is FYNGKV in the germline V gene (reference sequence). V lost 5 bases, J lost 0 bases, and 12 bases lay in between. The CDR3 spans 15 residues. Here the CDR3 reads CASSPSGENQDTQYF. The sequenced CDR3 bases are TGTGCCAGCAGCCCCTCAGGGGAGAACCAAGAC.

A remark on this clone: All gene names here are mouse names. Read sequence stops 4 residues before the CDR3 end, and the germline J gene provides the missing end. J is TRBJ2-7 and V is TRBV13-2; TRBD2 matches at 12 bases. The CDR3 length is 15 residues. Germline V CDR1 and CDR2: NNHNN, SYGAGS (reference sequence). The CDR3 sequence is CASGGSTGGADEQYF. CDR3 DNA (partial): TGTGCCAGCGGTGGGTCGACTGGGGGGGCGGAT.

A remark on this clone: The listed genes are named as in mouse. The read stops 4 residues short of the end of the CDR3; the missing end is completed from the germline J gene. Distinct nucleotide sequences in the sample also encode this CDR3. The chain uses TRBV31 and TRBJ2-3; maybe TRBD2 (6 bases). CDR3 size: 13 residues. From germline, CDR1 is GKSSPN and CDR2 SITVG. Trimming removed 2 bases from V and 0 bases from J, with 6 bases in between. CDR3 loop: CAWSWGSAETLYF. Incomplete CDR3 DNA: TGTGCCTGGAGTTGGGGGAGTGCAGAA.

This clone was observed a handful of times. Gene names and germline match the mouse. The CDR3 end falls 4 residues outside the read, so it is completed with the germline J gene. The chain has TRBV1 and TRBJ2-5; weak D call: TRBD1 (6 bases). CDR1 and CDR2 from the germline V gene are NSQYPW and LRSPGD (reference sequence). The CDR3 is 16 amino acids. The germline V and J ends were trimmed by 0 bases and 0 bases, with 10 bases remaining between them. The CDR3 region is CTCSADRGHNQDTQYF. CDR3 bases read: TGCACCTGCAGTGCAGATAGGGGACACAACCAAGAC. Based on the CDR3 plus reference TRBV1 and TRBJ2-5, the full variable domain is VTLLEQNPRWRLVPRGQAVNLRCILKNSQYPWMSWYQQDLQKQLQWLFTLRSPGDKEVKSLPGADYLATRVTDTELRLQVANMSQGRTLYCTCSADRGHNQDTQYFGPGTRLLVL.

This clone was picked up a small number of times. The genes and germline here are from mouse. Sequencing ends 4 residues short of the CDR3 end; the germline J gene provides the rest. The chain is built from TRBV1 and TRBJ1-2, with TRBD1 matching 10 bases. The CDR3 runs 15 residues. Trimming cost V 3 bases and J 3 bases; bases outside gene matches: 4. The V gene's germline CDR1 is NSQYPW and CDR2 LRSPGD (reference sequence). CDR3 region: CTCSATGGGDSDYTF. The covered CDR3 bases are TGCACCTGCAGTGCGACAGGGGGCGGGGACTCC.

This clone showed up just a few times. Mouse gene names apply. The read ends 4 residues shy of where the CDR3 ends; the end is completed using the germline J gene. This CDR3 is also generated by other DNA sequences in the sample. The J gene is TRBJ2-3, the V gene TRBV5, with a weak D call TRBD2 (6 bases). The CDR3 length is 15 residues. The germline gives CDR1 LGHNA, CDR2 YNLKQL (reference sequence). V shed 4 bases and J shed 0 bases, with 11 bases lying between them. This chain's CDR3 is CASSPTGRSAETLYF. The part of the CDR3 DNA that was read is TGTGCCAGCAGCCCCACTGGGCGTAGTGCAGAA.

The table lists this clone with a few counts. The gene symbols are mouse symbols. The read falls 4 residues short of the CDR3 end, and the missing part is taken from the germline J gene. Other nucleotide sequences from this sample produce the same CDR3. The genes are TRBV19 and TRBJ2-7; 11 positions agree with TRBD1. Looked up from germline, CDR1 is FNHDT and CDR2 is SITEND (reference sequence). The CDR3 totals 14 residues. The CDR3 region is CASSIRDRGYEQYF. CDR3 bases read: TGTGCCAGCAGTATACGGGACAGGGGGTAT.

About this clone itself: The genes are named according to mouse. From the germline J gene comes the end of the CDR3, since the read stops 4 residues before it. The J gene is TRBJ2-5, the V gene TRBV13-3; 10 bases map to TRBD1. The CDR3 sequence is 14 residues long. In germline, CDR1 is NNHDY, CDR2 SYVADS. Incomplete CDR3 DNA: TGTGCCAGCAGTGAGACAGGGGGCTTGGAC. Its translation is CASSETGGLD. The whole CDR3 protein reads CASSETGGLDTQYF. The full variable domain, with the rest looked up from reference TRBV13-3 and TRBJ2-5, is EAAVTQSPRSKVAVTGGKVTLSCHQTNNHDYMYWYRQDTGHGLRLIHYSYVADSTEKGDIPDGYKASRPSQENFSLILELASLSQTAVYFCASSETGGLDTQYFGPGTRLLVL.

This clone was observed many times. Germline and genes here are mouse. The missing CDR3 end, 4 residues past where the read stops, is filled in from the germline J gene. The genes are TRBV3 and TRBJ2-1, with 8 nucleotides matching TRBD2. Per germline, CDR1 SNHLY and CDR2 FYNGKV (reference sequence). Trimming removed 1 base from V and 6 bases from J; junction bases left unmatched: 8. This CDR3 spans 16 amino acids. The DNA read from the CDR3 is TGTGCCAGCAGCTTAGTCCTGGGGGGAGAGGGTGCT. Protein product: CASSLVLGGEGA. The entire CDR3 reads CASSLVLGGEGAEQFF.

A remark on this clone: Gene names denote mouse genes. Within the sample, other DNA sequences also encode this same CDR3. Partial CDR3 DNA: TGTGCCAGCAGTATGAGAGGGGCAAACACCGGG. Translation: CASSMRGANTG. The whole CDR3 region reads CASSMRGANTGQLYF. The J gene is TRBJ2-2, the V gene TRBV19; a possible D gene is TRBD1 (5 bases). The CDR3 is cut off 4 residues early in the read; its end comes from the germline J gene. Germline-derived CDR1 and CDR2 are FNHDT and SITEND (reference sequence). Trimming removed 2 bases from V and 0 bases from J, with 8 bases in between. The CDR3 is 15 residues long.

This clone was detected only a few times. The gene symbols are mouse symbols. The sequenced part of the CDR3 DNA is TGTGCCAGCAGTGAGAACAGGGTAGGAGAA. It yields the protein CASSENRVGE. The whole CDR3 is CASSENRVGETLYF. The V call is TRBV13-1, the J call TRBJ2-3, with D perhaps matching TRBD1 (6 bases). The DNA ends 4 residues before the CDR3 does, and the rest of the CDR3 is filled in from the germline J gene. The germline V gene has CDR1 NSHNY and CDR2 SYGAGN. CDR3 length: 14 amino acids.

This clone came up a few times. Mouse gene names and germline throughout. The read finishes 4 residues shy of the CDR3 end, and the germline J gene is used to complete it. This chain connects TRBV17 to TRBJ2-7, with unresolved D. CDR1 is MNHDT and CDR2 is YYDKIL in the germline V gene. The V and J ends lost 0 bases and 3 bases respectively, with 3 bases between them. The CDR3 has 12 amino acids. Incomplete CDR3 DNA: TGTGCTAGCAGTAGAGACATCTAT. Translating it yields CASSRDIY. The CDR3 reads in full as CASSRDIYEQYF.

As regards this clone: Germline and genes here are mouse. CDR3 DNA (partial): TGTGCCAGCGGTGAACCAGACTAT. Protein: CASGEPDY. The CDR3 in its entirety is CASGEPDYEQYF. The chain is built from TRBV13-2 and TRBJ2-7; D is unresolved. The CDR3 end is not reached by the read, which stops 4 residues before it; the germline J gene fills it in. The CDR3 contains 12 residues. V shed 2 bases and J shed 3 bases, with 6 bases lying between them. Germline CDR1 reads NNHNN; CDR2 reads SYGAGS (reference sequence).

A note on this clone: Genes and germline are mouse. The read ends 4 residues early relative to the CDR3; the germline J gene fills the gap. This sequence joins TRBV5 and TRBJ1-2, with 10 bases fitting TRBD1. The CDR3 contains 17 residues. Germline assignment: CDR1 LGHNA and CDR2 YNLKQL (reference sequence). J lost 1 base, V lost 4 bases, and 9 bases had no gene match. CDR3 bases read: TGTGCCAGCAGCCCCCAACCCGGGACAGGGGTAAACTCC. As protein: CASSPQPGTGVNS. The entire CDR3 protein is CASSPQPGTGVNSDYTF.

This clone came up a few times. Germline and genes here are mouse. Other nucleotide sequences in the sample specify the same CDR3. This CDR3 reads CASSHSGNSDYTF. The sequenced part of the CDR3 DNA is TGTGCCAGCAGCCACTCAGGAAACTCC. The chain uses TRBV5 and TRBJ1-2; D unresolved. The read terminates 4 residues before the CDR3 end, so the remaining end is supplied by the germline J gene. V lost 3 bases and J lost 1, with 6 bases in between. The CDR3 length is 13 residues. CDR1 LGHNA and CDR2 YNLKQL come from the germline V gene (reference sequence).

To note about this clone: Here the gene names and germline are mouse. The read is 4 residues too short to cover the CDR3 end, so that end is filled in from the germline J gene. V usage is TRBV14 and J usage is TRBJ2-5; 12 bases fit TRBD2. V lost 4 bases to trimming and J lost 3 bases; unmatched junction nucleotides: 3. Germline V gene sequence: CDR1 SGHDT, CDR2 FRDEAV. The CDR3 extends over 15 amino acids. The sequenced CDR3 bases are TGTGCCAGCAGTCCGGACTGGGGGGGACAAGAC. Residues: CASSPDWGGQD. The full CDR3 protein is CASSPDWGGQDTQYF.

The sample holds many counts of this clone. Gene names and germline match the mouse. The DNA ends 4 residues before the CDR3 does, and the rest of the CDR3 is filled in from the germline J gene. The V gene is TRBV17, the J gene TRBJ2-2, with 12 bases matching TRBD2. Germline V gene sequence: CDR1 MNHDT, CDR2 YYDKIL. V shed 6 bases, J shed 2 bases, and the junction held 4 bases outside the gene matches. There are 16 residues in the CDR3. This chain's CDR3 is CASSWDWGENTGQLYF. The CDR3 DNA, read in part, is TGTGCTAGCAGCTGGGACTGGGGGGAGAACACCGGG.

This clone has a handful of counts. Gene labels here are mouse ones. The read halts 4 residues ahead of the CDR3 end, with the missing end drawn from the germline J gene. The chain combines TRBV13-3 with TRBJ2-2; D gene uncertain. The CDR3 contains 12 residues. V lost 6 bases and J lost 2, with 5 bases in between. Germline loops: CDR1 NNHDY, CDR2 SYVADS. CDR3 amino acids: CASMGNTGQLYF. Incomplete CDR3 DNA: TGTGCCAGCATGGGTAACACCGGG.

Note on this clone: This could be a read error, since a much larger clone is one nucleotide away. Genes and germline come from the mouse. From the germline J gene comes the end of the CDR3, since the read stops 4 residues before it. The chain recombines TRBV31 with TRBJ1-2; 7 nucleotides agree with TRBD1. The CDR3 is 14 amino acids. Germline CDR1 GKSSPN, CDR2 SITVG. The V and J ends lost 2 bases and 0 bases, in that order; junction bases with no gene match: 3. The covered CDR3 bases are TGTGCCTGGAGTGCGGGACAGACAAACTCC. The encoded protein is CAWSAGQTNS. The whole CDR3 is CAWSAGQTNSDYTF.

A word on this clone: Gene and germline names: mouse. With the read ending 4 residues before the CDR3 end, the germline J gene is used to fill in that end. This CDR3 is also generated by other DNA sequences in the sample. The chain links TRBV31 to TRBJ2-3, with TRBD2 identical over 9 bases. J was trimmed by 3 bases and V by 3 bases; bases with no gene match: 4. The CDR3 runs 14 residues. CDR1 GKSSPN and CDR2 SITVG come from the germline V gene. The part of the CDR3 DNA that was read is TGTGCCTGGAGCCCCGGACTGGGGGCAGAA. Its translation is CAWSPGLGAE. In full, the CDR3 reads CAWSPGLGAETLYF.

As regards this clone: Gene names refer to mouse genes. The read gets to within 4 residues of the CDR3 end, and the germline J gene fills in the rest. The chain has TRBV13-1 and TRBJ2-5; 11 bases align to TRBD2. The CDR3 sequence is 15 residues long. Per germline, CDR1 NSHNY and CDR2 SYGAGN. The CDR3 DNA, read in part, is TGTGCCAGCAGTGATCTGACTGGGGGGGTAGAC. It is translated as CASSDLTGGVD. The entire CDR3 reads CASSDLTGGVDTQYF.

Worth noting for this clone: All gene names here are mouse names. The read ends 4 residues early relative to the CDR3; the germline J gene fills the gap. This rearrangement joins TRBV14 to TRBJ2-1; 9 bases fit TRBD1. Germline CDR1 and CDR2: SGHDT and FRDEAV. CDR3 length: 13 residues. The CDR3 spells CASSLGTGSEQFF. The DNA read from the CDR3 is TGTGCCAGCAGTTTGGGGACAGGGTCT.

Regarding this clone: The gene symbols are mouse symbols. The read halts 4 residues ahead of the CDR3 end, with the missing end drawn from the germline J gene. V and J are TRBV5 and TRBJ2-5, with D possibly TRBD1 on 5 matching bases. V was trimmed by 2 bases and J by 0 bases, leaving 9 bases between them. CDR1 is LGHNA and CDR2 is YNLKQL in the germline V gene (reference sequence). This CDR3 contains 15 residues. The CDR3 loop reads CASSQPGPNQDTQYF. CDR3 DNA, as far as it was read: TGTGCCAGCAGCCAACCAGGGCCTAACCAAGAC.

The sample holds a few counts of this clone. The genes and germline here are from mouse. Read data end 3 residues before the CDR3 end; the end is taken from the germline J gene. This rearrangement joins TRBV2 to TRBJ1-6, with TRBD1 identical over 8 bases. TRBJ1-6 is flagged as an ORF with uncertain function. V was clipped by 5 bases and J by 1 base; unmatched bases: 4. The CDR3 length is 16 residues. The germline V gene has CDR1 LGHNA and CDR2 YSYQKL. The CDR3 loop reads CASSFTGGSYNSPLYF. The DNA read from the CDR3 is TGTGCCAGCAGCTTCACAGGGGGGTCCTATAATTCGCCC.

This clone was detected a few times. Mouse names are used for the genes. The read gets to within 4 residues of the CDR3 end, and the germline J gene fills in the rest. The chain links TRBV13-1 to TRBJ2-5; possibly TRBD1 for D (5 bases). V was trimmed by 4 bases and J by 3 bases, leaving 9 bases between them. The V gene's germline CDR1 is NSHNY and CDR2 SYGAGN. The CDR3 consists of 13 residues. CDR3 bases read: TGTGCCAGCAGTACGGACATTCAAGAC. Protein product: CASSTDIQD. The full CDR3 reads CASSTDIQDTQYF.

As to this clone: Mouse germline and gene names are used. From the germline J gene comes the end of the CDR3, since the read stops 4 residues before it. The chain uses TRBV31 and TRBJ1-2; 8 nucleotides align to TRBD1. There are 14 residues in the CDR3. Germline trimming cut 0 bases from V and 3 bases from J; bases unmatched to any gene: 3. The germline gives CDR1 GKSSPN, CDR2 SITVG. CDR3 DNA (partial): TGTGCCTGGAGTCTAACAGGGGGATACTCC. It specifies CAWSLTGGYS. The CDR3 in its entirety is CAWSLTGGYSDYTF.

This clone turned up a few times. Gene names are the mouse ones. The read terminates 4 residues before the CDR3 end, so the remaining end is supplied by the germline J gene. The rearrangement uses TRBV13-1 and TRBJ2-3, with 10 bases fitting TRBD2. Germline V gene data show CDR1 as NSHNY and CDR2 as SYGAGN. CDR3 length equals 16 residues. V shed 3 bases, J shed 1 base, and the junction held 5 bases outside the gene matches. The CDR3 spells CASSAAGTGGAETLYF. CDR3 bases read: TGTGCCAGCAGTGCCGCCGGGACTGGGGGTGCAGAA.